This TCR beta chain is from a study of T cell responses to AZD1222 COVID-19 vaccine. Details on this clone: The antigen is not known.

Profiling relied on immunoSEQ multiplex PCR, and the TCRdb table lists in-frame clones only, not all of them. The sample carries around 140,000 clones, 80% to 95% recorded once. General observations from the study: Repertoire sampling occurred only after the peak T cell response.

The TCR sequence derives from an adult who received the AZD1222 COVID-19 vaccine. Sequenced here: peripheral blood, sampled 28 days after the second AZD1222 dose.

The CDR3, as DNA: TGTGCCAGCAGCCTTCGGGGACAGGGGGCGACCGGGGAGCTGTTTTTT. This encodes CASSLRGQGATGELFF. The chain recombines TRBV3-1 (or the pseudogene TRBV3-2) with TRBJ2-2, with TRBD1 matching 12 bases. V lost 4 bases and J lost 5; bases outside the gene matches: 5. The CDR3 loop spans 16 amino acids. CDR1 and CDR2 from the germline V gene are LGHDT and YNNKEL (reference sequence).